Listed below are T cell receptor beta chains from one sample, sequenced in a study of blood T cell repertoires in COVID-19. Produced via immunoSEQ multiplex PCR; TCRdb's table is partial and in-frame only. This sample has approximately 70,000 clones; 76% occur once, and the top ten carry about 15%. The sequenced sample was peripheral blood. These TCRs come from a man in his fifties or sixties with COVID-19, enrolled during active disease. Each CDR3 is given with its conserved first and last residue. The order of the fields is CDR3 protein, CDR3 DNA, D gene, clone size, V gene, J gene. D genes are given only for firm matches. Clone size is not always given. Where it is, it says once, few, many or a class for expanded clones.

CDR3: CASSPPQKTGRTEAFF; DNA: TGTGCCAGCAGTCCCCCTCAAAAGACAGGAAGAACTGAAGCTTTCTTT; D: .; size: .; V: TRBV6-7; J: TRBJ1-1
CDR3: CATKAAGTGVGYTF; DNA: TGTGCCACCAAAGCCGCCGGGACAGGGGTGGGCTACACCTTC; D: TRBD1; size: many; V: TRBV6-5; J: TRBJ1-2
CDR3: CASSLEGLSPTDTQYF; DNA: TGTGCCAGCAGTTTAGAGGGTCTATCTCCCACAGATACGCAGTATTTT; D: .; size: .; V: TRBV27; J: TRBJ2-3
CDR3: CASSSTGGNEKLFF; DNA: TGTGCCAGCAGCTCCACGGGAGGAAATGAAAAACTGTTTTTT; D: .; size: .; V: TRBV5-4; J: TRBJ1-4
CDR3: CASSQGPGTGGKKQYF; DNA: TGTGCCAGCAGCCAAGGGCCCGGGACAGGGGGCAAGAAGCAGTACTTC; D: TRBD1; size: .; V: TRBV3-1/TRBV3-2; J: TRBJ2-7
CDR3: CAISESRRPEKLFF; DNA: TGTGCCATCAGTGAGTCACGGAGACCAGAAAAACTGTTTTTT; D: .; size: .; V: TRBV10-3; J: TRBJ1-4
CDR3: CAITGGNTIYF; DNA: TGTGCCATCACGGGGGGAAACACCATATATTTT; D: .; size: .; V: TRBV10-3; J: TRBJ1-3
CDR3: CASSRDFETQYF; DNA: TGCGCCAGCAGCCGGGACTTCGAGACCCAGTACTTC; D: .; size: once; V: TRBV5-1; J: TRBJ2-5
CDR3: CASSLGRGGYNEQFF; DNA: TGTGCCAGCAGCTTAGGCCGCGGGGGCTACAATGAGCAGTTCTTC; D: TRBD2; size: .; V: TRBV11-2; J: TRBJ2-1
CDR3: CASSLSSGGPRETQYF; DNA: TGTGCCAGCAGCTTGAGTAGCGGGGGACCTCGGGAGACCCAGTACTTC; D: TRBD2; size: .; V: TRBV5-4; J: TRBJ2-5
CDR3: CASSPRFTSGNTIYF; DNA: TGTGCCAGCAGCCCCCGGTTCACCTCAGGGAACACCATATATTTT; D: .; size: .; V: TRBV13; J: TRBJ1-3
CDR3: CASSQANREISEQYF; DNA: TGTGCCAGCAGCCAAGCGAACAGGGAGATTAGCGAGCAGTACTTC; D: .; size: few; V: TRBV3-1/TRBV3-2; J: TRBJ2-7
CDR3: CASSDPGHNTGELFF; DNA: TGTGCCAGCAGTGACCCGGGACACAACACCGGGGAGCTGTTTTTT; D: .; size: .; V: TRBV6-1; J: TRBJ2-2
CDR3: CASRRLSTDTQYF; DNA: TGTGCCAGCCGGCGACTTAGCACAGATACGCAGTATTTT; D: .; size: .; V: TRBV2; J: TRBJ2-3
CDR3: CASSSAGGAGGSYEQYF; DNA: TGTGCCAGCAGCTCCGCGGGGGGCGCGGGGGGTTCCTACGAGCAGTACTTC; D: TRBD2; size: once; V: TRBV11-2; J: TRBJ2-7
CDR3: CASGLAGFTEAFF; DNA: TGTGCTAGTGGTTTGGCGGGGTTCACTGAAGCTTTCTTT; D: .; size: .; V: TRBV12-5; J: TRBJ1-1
CDR3: CASGPGTGYGTQYF; DNA: TGTGCTAGTGGCCCCGGGACAGGGTATGGGACCCAGTACTTC; D: TRBD1; size: once; V: TRBV12-5; J: TRBJ2-5
CDR3: CASRRNYGYTF; DNA: TGTGCCAGTCGTCGGAACTATGGCTACACCTTC; D: .; size: .; V: TRBV6-5; J: TRBJ1-2
CDR3: CASSPQGAGEQFF; DNA: TGTGCCAGCTCCCCGCAGGGGGCTGGTGAGCAGTTCTTC; D: TRBD1; size: .; V: TRBV18; J: TRBJ2-1
CDR3: CASSRDRGDTGELFF; DNA: TGTGCCAGCAGCCGTGACAGGGGAGACACCGGGGAGCTGTTTTTT; D: TRBD1; size: .; V: TRBV11-1; J: TRBJ2-2
CDR3: CASSIRDNNEQFF; DNA: TGTGCCAGTAGTATCAGGGATAACAATGAGCAGTTCTTC; D: .; size: .; V: TRBV19; J: TRBJ2-1
CDR3: CASSESYGELFF; DNA: TGTGCCAGCAGTGAGTCTTACGGGGAGCTGTTTTTT; D: .; size: .; V: TRBV6-1; J: TRBJ2-2
CDR3: CSASSSAVTSTDTQYF; DNA: TGCAGTGCTAGTAGTAGCGCAGTTACTAGCACAGATACGCAGTATTTT; D: .; size: .; V: TRBV20-1; J: TRBJ2-3
CDR3: CASSQGSGELFF; DNA: TGTGCCAGCAGCCAGGGCAGCGGGGAGCTGTTTTTT; D: .; size: .; V: TRBV7-9; J: TRBJ2-2
CDR3: CASSQGLAGTEQYF; DNA: TGTGCCAGCAGCCAAGGACTAGCGGGGACTGAGCAGTACTTC; D: TRBD2; size: few; V: TRBV3-1/TRBV3-2; J: TRBJ2-7
CDR3: CAISESGTSGSNEQFF; DNA: TGTGCCATCAGTGAGTCCGGGACTAGCGGGTCCAATGAGCAGTTCTTC; D: TRBD2; size: .; V: TRBV10-3; J: TRBJ2-1
CDR3: CASSFSGGSRGYTF; DNA: TGTGCCAGCAGCTTTTCAGGGGGCTCGCGTGGCTACACCTTC; D: TRBD1; size: once; V: TRBV11-2; J: TRBJ1-2
CDR3: CASSGTEENTQYF; DNA: TGTGCCAGCAGCGGAACGGAGGAGAATACGCAGTATTTT; D: .; size: .; V: TRBV9; J: TRBJ2-3